This TCR beta chain was identified during a study of identical twins. TCRdb independently ran MiXCR on the 5' RACE reads; one entry per CDR3 protein. The sample has 430,000 or so distinct CDR3 sequences, less than 25% seen once; the top ten hold roughly 2.8%. V was pared by 6 bases and J by 3 bases, with 9 bases of the junction left unmatched. Germline assignment: CDR1 LGHDT and CDR2 YNNKEL (reference sequence). The CDR3 totals 15 residues. This same sample was also part of a study on T cells expressing NK-cell markers. This second study says: With respect to HCMV, most of the eight sequenced donors were seropositive, and one was seronegative. The study found dominant NKG2C+ clonotypes at roughly 1.0-7.5% of CD8+ T cells in roughly six donors.

This clonotype originated in a woman between 18 and 30 years old in good health. Sequencing was carried out using CD4+ T cells sorted from blood. The rearrangement joins TRBV3-1 to TRBJ2-7; 9 positions agree with TRBD1. For the CDR3, the DNA is TGTGCCAGCAGTCATGGGGGGGACAGGGTCTACGAGCAGTACTTC. This codes for CASSHGGDRVYEQYF.